Shown below are 20 T cell receptor beta chains from a single sample sequenced in a study of T cells in women clearing cervical HPV infection. TCRdb's copy holds only in-frame clones and misses some; the assay was immunoSEQ multiplex PCR. The sample's table shows 21,000 or so clones. Material for sequencing was blood buffy coat. The source of these receptors is a woman aged 18 to 75 with a cervical HPV16 infection that either progressed to CIN3+ or cleared (not recorded which).

Comments on this clone: The CDR3 goes on 3 residues after the read ends, and that part is filled in from the germline J gene. This chain uses TRBV7-8 with TRBJ2-2; D may be TRBD2 (6 bases). Germline-derived CDR1 and CDR2 are SGHVS and FQNEAQ. CDR3 length equals 18 residues. The covered CDR3 bases are TGTGCCAGCAGCTTAGTCCAGGGACTGTTGCGAAGGAGTGAAAAG. This sequence encodes CASSLVQGLLRRSEK. The entire CDR3 protein reads CASSLVQGLLRRSEKLFF.

About this clone itself: The read gets to within 3 residues of the CDR3 end, and the germline J gene fills in the rest. The chain links TRBV20-1 to TRBJ2-5; D possibly matches TRBD1 or TRBD2 (5 bases each). CDR3 length: 12 amino acids. Per germline, CDR1 DFQATT and CDR2 SNEGSKA (reference sequence). V shed 7 bases and J shed 4 bases, with 13 bases lying between them. The CDR3: CSVLRGTETQYF. CDR3 bases read: TGCAGTGTCCTGAGGGGTACAGAGACC.

The CDR3: CSAEISGTSGDYEQYF. The part of the CDR3 DNA that was read is TGCAGTGCCGAAATCTCCGGGACTAGCGGGGACTACGAG. The V gene is TRBV20-1, the J gene TRBJ2-7; 13 bases agree with TRBD2. The observed sequence ends 3 residues before the CDR3 terminus, with the missing tail filled in from the germline J gene. Germline V gene sequence: CDR1 DFQATT, CDR2 SNEGSKA (reference sequence). Unmatched junction bases numbered 11, after V lost 6 bases and J lost 3 bases. This CDR3 has 16 residues.

On this clone: The CDR3 is cut off 3 residues early in the read; its end comes from the germline J gene. The chain combines TRBV6-1 with TRBJ2-3, with 12 nucleotides matching TRBD1. V lost 3 bases to trimming and J lost 6 bases; unmatched junction nucleotides: 7. Germline lookup yields CDR1 MNHNS and CDR2 SASEGT. The CDR3 extends over 16 amino acids. CDR3 loop: CASSDKPGQGADTQYF. The CDR3 DNA, read in part, is TGTGCCAGCAGTGATAAACCGGGACAGGGGGCGGATACG.

Concerning this clone itself: The DNA ends 3 residues before the CDR3 does, and the rest of the CDR3 is filled in from the germline J gene. V and J are TRBV30 and TRBJ1-2, with 7 bases aligning to TRBD1. V was pared by 4 bases and J by 2 bases, with 4 bases of the junction left unmatched. The V gene's germline CDR1 is GTSNPN and CDR2 SVGIG (reference sequence). CDR3 size: 13 residues. The chain's CDR3 is CAWIGDSNYGYTF. The DNA read from the CDR3 is TGTGCCTGGATCGGGGACAGCAACTATGGC.

Turning to this clone: The CDR3 is cut off 3 residues early in the read; its end comes from the germline J gene. V and J are TRBV7-9 and TRBJ1-1; TRBD1 matches 8 bases. The V gene's germline CDR1 is SEHNR and CDR2 FQNEAQ (reference sequence). The CDR3 is 15 residues long. Unmatched junction bases numbered 7, after V lost 4 bases and J lost 3 bases. The part of the CDR3 DNA that was read is TGTGCCAGCAGCTCCCGGACAGGGACCTACACTGAA. Encoded protein: CASSSRTGTYTE. The complete CDR3 protein is CASSSRTGTYTEAFF.

Worth noting for this clone: The read comes to an end 3 residues before the CDR3 does, leaving the germline J gene to fill in the end. The J gene is TRBJ2-1, the V gene TRBV5-1; 8 nucleotides align to TRBD2. Trimming removed 2 bases from V and 6 bases from J; junction bases left unmatched: 1. The CDR3 covers 13 residues. The V gene's germline CDR1 is SGHRS and CDR2 YFSETQ. CDR3 in amino acids: CASSFTSGNEQFF. The CDR3 DNA, read in part, is TGCGCCAGCAGCTTCACTAGCGGCAATGAG.

With respect to this clone: The CDR3 extends 3 residues past the end of the read, so its final part is completed from the germline J gene. The chain employs TRBV29-1 and TRBJ2-5, with TRBD1 matching over 8 bases. CDR1 is SQVTM and CDR2 is ANQGSEA in the germline V gene. This CDR3 has 14 residues. The trim removed 6 bases at V and 7 bases at J, leaving 13 bases unmatched. This CDR3 is CSVSMGQARGTQYF. CDR3 bases read: TGCAGCGTCAGTATGGGACAGGCGAGAGGGACC.

This CDR3 reads CASSSRLEETQYF. The CDR3 DNA, read in part, is TGTGCCAGCAGCTCACGACTAGAAGAGACC. V gene TRBV7-3 combines with J gene TRBJ2-5; tentatively, D is TRBD2 (6 bases). The read is 3 residues too short to cover the CDR3 end, so that end is filled in from the germline J gene. The length of the CDR3 is 13 residues. V lost 4 bases, J lost 3 bases, and 9 bases lay in between. Germline V gene data show CDR1 as SGHTA and CDR2 as FQGTGA.

Concerning this clone: Coverage ceases 3 residues before the CDR3 finishes, and the germline J gene fills in the end. V and J are TRBV20-1 and TRBJ2-7; 7 bases match TRBD2. The CDR3 consists of 14 residues. Trimming at V came to 0 bases and at J to 2 bases, leaving 4 bases not matched to a gene. Germline V gene sequence: CDR1 DFQATT, CDR2 SNEGSKA (reference sequence). The sequenced CDR3 bases are TGCAGTGCTAGAGATTCGGCGGGGGCCTACGAG. It is translated as CSARDSAGAYE. The whole CDR3 protein is CSARDSAGAYEQYF.

A note on this clone: The missing CDR3 end, 3 residues past where the read stops, is filled in from the germline J gene. The chain links TRBV11-2 to TRBJ2-2, with 7 bases matching TRBD2. CDR3 length: 15 amino acids. Germline lookup yields CDR1 SGHAT and CDR2 FQNNGV. The J segment lost 4 bases and the V segment lost 2 bases, leaving 4 bases of the junction unmatched. The sequenced CDR3 bases are TGTGCCAGCAGCTTAAGCGGGATCCCCACCGGGGAG. Its protein product is CASSLSGIPTGE. The full CDR3 protein is CASSLSGIPTGELFF.

About this clone: The read terminates 3 residues ahead of where the CDR3 ends, so the germline J gene completes it. This sequence joins TRBV7-9 and TRBJ1-2; perhaps TRBD1 as D (5 bases). Germline lookup yields CDR1 SEHNR and CDR2 FQNEAQ (reference sequence). The V end lost 5 bases, the J end lost 7 bases, and 14 bases lay between the germline ends. This CDR3 contains 13 residues. The sequenced part of the CDR3 DNA is TGTGCCAGCAGCCCCGTGGGGCGAGGTGGC. Its translation: CASSPVGRGG. The complete CDR3 reads CASSPVGRGGYTF. Looking up the rest from reference TRBV7-9 and TRBJ1-2 gives the full variable domain: DTGVSQNPRHKITKRGQNVTFRCDPISEHNRLYWYRQTLGQGPEFLTYFQNEAQLEKSRLLSDRFSAERPKGSFSTLEIQRTEQGDSAMYLCASSPVGRGGYTFGSGTRLTVV.

In regard to this clone: The read stops 3 residues short of the end of the CDR3; the missing end is completed from the germline J gene. The chain has TRBV19 and TRBJ1-4; 7 nucleotides agree with TRBD1. Germline V gives CDR1 LNHDA, CDR2 SQIVND (reference sequence). The trim removed 4 bases at V and 5 bases at J, leaving 7 bases unmatched. The CDR3 length is 15 residues. The CDR3 sequence: CASSKAGQINEKLFF. CDR3 DNA, as far as it was read: TGTGCCAGTAGTAAAGCGGGACAGATAAATGAAAAA.

To note about this clone: The read terminates 3 residues ahead of where the CDR3 ends, so the germline J gene completes it. The genes are TRBV19 and TRBJ2-3; 7 nucleotides match TRBD1. The V gene's germline CDR1 is LNHDA and CDR2 SQIVND (reference sequence). V dropped 6 bases and J dropped 2; count of bases not matched to a gene: 8. The CDR3 is made up of 15 amino acids. This CDR3 reads CASSQTGTVTDTQYF. The CDR3 DNA, read in part, is TGTGCCAGTAGCCAAACAGGGACAGTCACAGATACG.

Comments on this clone: The CDR3 extends 3 residues past the end of the read, so its final part is completed from the germline J gene. J is TRBJ1-1 and V is TRBV19; maybe TRBD1 (6 bases). Germline CDR1 and CDR2: LNHDA and SQIVND (reference sequence). Trimming removed 7 bases from V and 0 bases from J, with 12 bases in between. The CDR3 is 14 residues long. CDR3 DNA, as far as it was read: TGTGCCAGTACCAGGGGATACATGAACACTGAA. Translation gives CASTRGYMNTE. The full CDR3 is CASTRGYMNTEAFF.

Of note for this clone: From the germline J gene comes the end of the CDR3, since the read stops 3 residues before it. This sequence joins TRBV2 and TRBJ2-7; tentatively, D is TRBD1 (5 bases). Germline values: CDR1 SNHLY, CDR2 FYNNEI. V was shortened by 7 bases and J by 2 bases, with 9 bases between the two germline ends. There are 12 residues in the CDR3. The CDR3 reads CASKVGPYEQYF. CDR3 bases read: TGTGCCAGCAAGGTGGGGCCCTACGAG.

Concerning this clone itself: The read gets to within 3 residues of the CDR3 end, and the germline J gene fills in the rest. J is TRBJ2-7 and V is TRBV12-3 or TRBV12-4; 8 positions agree with TRBD2. The CDR3 totals 15 residues. Trimming removed 8 bases from V and 3 bases from J; junction bases left unmatched: 12. CDR3 sequence reads: CASGGTSGLYYEQYF. CDR3 DNA, as far as it was read: TGTGCCAGCGGGGGAACTAGCGGACTATACTACGAG.

With regard to this clone: The CDR3 goes on 3 residues after the read ends, and that part is filled in from the germline J gene. The V call is TRBV30, the J call TRBJ1-2; 8 bases agree with TRBD1. V shed 3 bases and J 6 bases; nucleotides not matched to a gene: 6. Germline loops: CDR1 GTSNPN, CDR2 SVGIG (reference sequence). The CDR3 is 13 amino acids. The CDR3 reads CAWSPDRGNGYTF. CDR3 DNA, as far as it was read: TGTGCCTGGAGCCCCGACAGGGGTAATGGC.

Points on this clone: Read data end 3 residues before the CDR3 end; the end is taken from the germline J gene. The chain uses TRBV10-3 and TRBJ2-5, with TRBD1 matching 9 bases. V was clipped by 6 bases and J by 4 bases; unmatched bases: 9. The germline V gene has CDR1 ENHRY and CDR2 SYGVKD. CDR3 length: 15 amino acids. The CDR3 loop reads CAIRGTQGARETQYF. The DNA read from the CDR3 is TGTGCCATCAGGGGGACACAGGGGGCGCGAGAGACC.

This clone registers medium-sized by frequency. The read finishes 3 residues shy of the CDR3 end, and the germline J gene is used to complete it. This sequence joins TRBV20-1 and TRBJ1-3; no reliable D call. The length of the CDR3 is 17 residues. Trimming removed 0 bases from V and 0 bases from J, with 15 bases in between. The germline CDR1 and CDR2 sequences are DFQATT and SNEGSKA (reference sequence). CDR3 region: CSARDMRGSLSGNTIYF. CDR3 DNA, as far as it was read: TGCAGTGCTAGAGATATGAGAGGGTCCCTCTCTGGAAACACC.